The rows below give T cell receptor beta chains drawn from one sample of a study of T cell repertoires in cytomegalovirus infection. TCRdb re-analysed the reads in MiXCR, keeping a single row per CDR3 protein. The repertoire includes around 99,000 distinct CDR3 sequences, around 30% of them detected once, and around 80% sits in the top ten. These TCRs' antigens remain unknown. The sequenced sample was CD8+ T cells from cultured PBMCs, obtained from culture after CMV antigen stimulation. The source is a human donor in good health (CMV status not recorded). Some clones in this sample may be carry-over from other donors' samples. The CDR3 runs from the conserved cysteine through the conserved F or W. A D gene is named only where the DNA matches it firmly. Some rows have no size entry. The others give once, few or many, or a class for an expanded clone.

clone size	D gene	V gene	J gene	CDR3 DNA	CDR3 protein
-	-	TRBV27	TRBJ2-2	TGTGCCAGCAGTTTATGGAATCCGAACACCGGGGAGCTGTTTTTT	CASSLWNPNTGELFF
-	-	TRBV27	TRBJ1-2	TGTGCCAGCAGGGCCAGGGATGGCTACACCTTC	CASRARDGYTF
once	-	TRBV4-2	TRBJ1-5	TGTGCCAGCAGCCAAGGCCCCGGGTTAGAGCCCCAGCATTTT	CASSQGPGLEPQHF
many	-	TRBV27	TRBJ2-3	TGTGCCAGCAGTTTATCGGTCGCAGATACGCAGTATTTT	CASSLSVADTQYF
-	TRBD1	TRBV12-3/TRBV12-4	TRBJ1-1	TGTGCCAGCAACGACAGGGAGGACACTGAAGCTTTCTTT	CASNDREDTEAFF
-	-	TRBV29-1	TRBJ2-1	TGCAGCGTTGAAGTCTCACAGGGAATTGGTGAGCAGTTCTTC	CSVEVSQGIGEQFF
-	TRBD1	TRBV6-1	TRBJ1-1	TGTGCCAGCAGTCGCGGGACAGGGGGTCGAACTGAAGCTTTCTTT	CASSRGTGGRTEAFF
-	TRBD1	TRBV18	TRBJ2-5	TGTGCCAGCTCACCTCCATCGGGACAGCAAGAGACCCAGTACTTC	CASSPPSGQQETQYF
-	-	TRBV4-2	TRBJ1-1	TGTGCCAGCAGCCAAGAATTTGCGGGGGTGATCACTGAAGCTTTCTTT	CASSQEFAGVITEAFF
-	-	TRBV5-1	TRBJ2-1	TGCGCCAGCAGCTTGGCCGGGCAGGGGTCACCGGGGCTGAATGAGCAGTTCTTC	CASSLAGQGSPGLNEQFF
few	-	TRBV5-3	TRBJ2-7	TGTGCCAGCAGCTTGGTTGGAGGATCTTCCTACGAGCAGTACTTC	CASSLVGGSSYEQYF
-	-	TRBV5-3	TRBJ1-2	TGTGCCAGCAGCGGTGAGGCGGCGGATAGGGGCTACACCTTC	CASSGEAADRGYTF
-	TRBD1	TRBV6-5	TRBJ2-2	TGTGCCAGCAGGCAGGGGGCCGTCGGGGAGCTGTTTTTT	CASRQGAVGELFF
few	-	TRBV19	TRBJ1-5	TGTGCCAGTAGTATAGAGGGAACCCTTGATCAGCCCCAGCATTTT	CASSIEGTLDQPQHF
few	TRBD1	TRBV5-6	TRBJ1-1	TGTGCCAGCAGCTTGATGAGGGGGCGGACTGTTATGAACACTGAAGCTTTCTTT	CASSLMRGRTVMNTEAFF
-	-	TRBV5-3	TRBJ1-2	TGTGCCAGCAGCTTGGGAGTCGGGGTTGGCTACACCTTC	CASSLGVGVGYTF
many	-	TRBV6-5	TRBJ2-7	TGTGCCAGCAGTCCGGGGTACAGAGCGAAGGGGCAGTACTTC	CASSPGYRAKGQYF
few	-	TRBV4-2	TRBJ1-1	TGTGCCAGCAGCCAAGATCCAAGGGAACTAATGAACACTGAAGCTTTCTTT	CASSQDPRELMNTEAFF
-	-	TRBV7-6	TRBJ1-1	TGTGCCAGCAGCTTAGGCCAGGGCGAAGCTTTCTTT	CASSLGQGEAFF
few	-	TRBV7-8	TRBJ2-2	TGTGCCAGCAGCTTAGACATTGGGCCGCCGGAGGACACCGGGGAGCTGTTTTTT	CASSLDIGPPEDTGELFF
once	-	TRBV29-1	TRBJ2-7	TGCAGCGTTGACGAGGGTGGAACCTACGAGCAGTACTTC	CSVDEGGTYEQYF
-	-	TRBV5-1	TRBJ1-1	TGCGCCAGCAGCCCGATAGGGTGGGCAACTGAAGCTTTCTTT	CASSPIGWATEAFF
-	TRBD2	TRBV28	TRBJ2-7	TGTGCCAGCAGTTGGACTAGCGGGGCCTACGAGCAGTACTTC	CASSWTSGAYEQYF
-	TRBD1	TRBV6-5	TRBJ1-1	TGTGCCAGCAGTTACCGCCGGGACAGGCGGACCTACACTGAAGCTTTCTTT	CASSYRRDRRTYTEAFF
-	TRBD1	TRBV28	TRBJ1-1	TGTGCCAGCAGTACAGGGGCCCCTGAAGCTTTCTTT	CASSTGAPEAFF
-	TRBD2	TRBV20-1	TRBJ2-2	TGCAGTCGATATACCGGGGGGGCCAACACCGGGGAGCTGTTTTTT	CSRYTGGANTGELFF
many	TRBD2	TRBV7-8	TRBJ2-1	TGTGCCAGCAGCGCGACGGAGTTAGCGGGGGGCCTTGGGGAGCAGTTCTTC	CASSATELAGGLGEQFF
-	TRBD1	TRBV19	TRBJ2-7	TGTGCCAGTAGTATGGCCGACAGGGGATCCTACGAGCAGTACTTC	CASSMADRGSYEQYF
-	-	TRBV6-1	TRBJ2-1	TGTGCCAGCAGTCAGGGCACCTACAATGAGCAGTTCTTC	CASSQGTYNEQFF
-	TRBD1	TRBV6-2/TRBV6-3	TRBJ2-5	TGTGCCAGCAGTCCACAGGGGGCTGGGACCCAGTACTTC	CASSPQGAGTQYF
many	-	TRBV27	TRBJ1-1	TGTGCCAGCAGAGAGATTCTGAACACTGAAGCTTTCTTT	CASREILNTEAFF